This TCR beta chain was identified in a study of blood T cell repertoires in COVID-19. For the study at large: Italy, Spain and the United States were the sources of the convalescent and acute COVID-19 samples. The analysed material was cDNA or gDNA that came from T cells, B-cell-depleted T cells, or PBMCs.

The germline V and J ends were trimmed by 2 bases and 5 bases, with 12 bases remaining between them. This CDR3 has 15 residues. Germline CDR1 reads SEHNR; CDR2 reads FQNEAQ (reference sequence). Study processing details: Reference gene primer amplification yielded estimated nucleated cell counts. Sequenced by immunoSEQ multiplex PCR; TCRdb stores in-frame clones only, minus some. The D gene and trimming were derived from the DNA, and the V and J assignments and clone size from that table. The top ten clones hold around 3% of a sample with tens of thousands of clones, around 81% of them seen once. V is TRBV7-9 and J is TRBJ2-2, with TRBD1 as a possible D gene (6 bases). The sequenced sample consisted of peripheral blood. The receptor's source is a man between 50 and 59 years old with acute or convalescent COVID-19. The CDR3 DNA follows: TGTGCCAGCAGCTTATACAGGGCGCTGACCGGGGAGCTGTTTTTT. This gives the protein CASSLYRALTGELFF.